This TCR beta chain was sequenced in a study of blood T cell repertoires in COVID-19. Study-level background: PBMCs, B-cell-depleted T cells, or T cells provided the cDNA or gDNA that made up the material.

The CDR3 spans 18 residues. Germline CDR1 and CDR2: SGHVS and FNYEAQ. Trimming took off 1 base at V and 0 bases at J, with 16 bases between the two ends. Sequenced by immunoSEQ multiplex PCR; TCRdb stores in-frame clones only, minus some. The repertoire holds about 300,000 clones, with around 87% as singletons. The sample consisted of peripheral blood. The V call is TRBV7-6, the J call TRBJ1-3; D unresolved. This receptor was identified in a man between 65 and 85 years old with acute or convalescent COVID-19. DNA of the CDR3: TGTGCCAGCAGCTTAGTAGCTGGCAGCCCTCTCTCTGGAAACACCATATATTTT. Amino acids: CASSLVAGSPLSGNTIYF.